The T cell receptor beta chain described here comes from a study of beta chain features in type 1 diabetes. Study context: No age, gender or cell yield differences were seen between patients and healthy donors.

Findings and caveats of the study: PCR could preferentially amplify shorter templates, alike in patients and controls.

The sequenced template was cDNA made from the entire isolated RNA. The assay was immunoSEQ multiplex PCR, and TCRdb's table has in-frame clones only and misses some. The data hold about 200,000 clones, with 11% observed a single time. The sample holds many counts of this clone. As yet, its antigen is unknown. Material: central memory CD4+ T cells from blood. The source of this sequence is a man between 18 and 29 years old in good health.

The CDR3 DNA follows: TGTGCCAGCATACGGTATTTTAATGAAAAACTGTTTTTT. Translated, it gives CASIRYFNEKLFF. The chain carries TRBV2 and TRBJ1-4; D uncertain. Germline V gives CDR1 SNHLY, CDR2 FYNNEI. The CDR3 runs to 13 residues. V lost 7 bases and J 4 bases, leaving 10 bases between the germline ends.